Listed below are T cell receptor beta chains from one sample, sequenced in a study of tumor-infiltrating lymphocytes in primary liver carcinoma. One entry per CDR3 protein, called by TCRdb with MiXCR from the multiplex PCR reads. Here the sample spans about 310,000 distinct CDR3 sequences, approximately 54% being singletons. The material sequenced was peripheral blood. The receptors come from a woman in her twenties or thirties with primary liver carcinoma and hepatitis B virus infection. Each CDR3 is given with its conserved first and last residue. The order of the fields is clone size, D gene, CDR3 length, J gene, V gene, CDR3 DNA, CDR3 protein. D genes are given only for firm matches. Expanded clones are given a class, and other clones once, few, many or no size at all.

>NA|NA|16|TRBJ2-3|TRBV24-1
TGTGCCACCAGCCCCCGAGCGCGGGGACGCACAGATACGCAGTATTTT
CATSPRARGRTDTQYF
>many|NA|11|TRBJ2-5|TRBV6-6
TGTGCCGTACTCAGGGAAGAGACCCAGTACTTC
CAVLREETQYF
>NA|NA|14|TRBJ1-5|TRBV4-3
TGCGCCAGCAGCCAAGATAAGGCTAATCAGCCCCAGCATTTT
CASSQDKANQPQHF
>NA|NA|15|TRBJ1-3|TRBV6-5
TGTGCCAGCAGTTCGCGACAGTTCGCTAGAAACACCATATATTTT
CASSSRQFARNTIYF
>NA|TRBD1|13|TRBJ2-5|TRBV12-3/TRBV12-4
TGTGCCAGCAGCCAGGGGGCGCGAGGGACCCAGTACTTC
CASSQGARGTQYF
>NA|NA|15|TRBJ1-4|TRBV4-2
TGTGCCACCAGAAAAGAGTACGCTGCGAGGGAAAAACTGTTTTTT
CATRKEYAAREKLFF
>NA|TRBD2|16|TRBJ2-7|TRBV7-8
TGTGCCAGCAACGCTGGGGGGCTAGCGGGAACCTGCGAGCAGTACTTC
CASNAGGLAGTCEQYF
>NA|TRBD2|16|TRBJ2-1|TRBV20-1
TGCAGTGCTTGGACTAGCGGGAGAAGCTCCTACAATGAGCAGTTCTTC
CSAWTSGRSSYNEQFF
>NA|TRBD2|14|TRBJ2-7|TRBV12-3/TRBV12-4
TGTGCCAGCATTTTTGGCGGGAGCTCCTACGAGCAGTACTTC
CASIFGGSSYEQYF
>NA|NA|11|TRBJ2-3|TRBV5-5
TGTGCCAGCAGCTTGGAAGATACGCAGTATTTT
CASSLEDTQYF
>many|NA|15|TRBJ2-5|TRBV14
TGTGCCAGCAGCCAAGGAAGGCATTCCAAAGAGACCCAGTACTTC
CASSQGRHSKETQYF
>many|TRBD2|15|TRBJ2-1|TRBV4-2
TGTGCCAGCAGCCAAGCCGTTCTAGCGGTCAATGAGCAGTTCTTC
CASSQAVLAVNEQFF
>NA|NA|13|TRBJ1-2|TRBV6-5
TGTGCCAGCAGTTTTCGCGGGGGGGCCAGCTACACCTTC
CASSFRGGASYTF
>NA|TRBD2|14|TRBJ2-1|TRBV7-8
TGTGCCAGCAGCCCCGGGGCCCTGGGACTACAGCAGTTCTTC
CASSPGALGLQQFF
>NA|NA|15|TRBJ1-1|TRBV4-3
TGCGCCAGCAGCCAAGATAGGGCAGGGTGGACTGAAGCTCTCTTT
CASSQDRAGWTEALF
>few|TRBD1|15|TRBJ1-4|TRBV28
TGTGCCAGCGCGGAGTTGAGGGGGCAGGGTGAAAAACTGTTTTTT
CASAELRGQGEKLFF
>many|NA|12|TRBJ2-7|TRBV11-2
TGTGCCAGCAGTATTGGGTGGAGCGAGCAGTACTTC
CASSIGWSEQYF
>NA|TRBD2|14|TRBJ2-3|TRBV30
TGTGCATGGAGCCGGCACGGGGGGGCAGATATGCAGTATTTT
CAWSRHGGADMQYF
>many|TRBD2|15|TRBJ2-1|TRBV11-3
TGTGCCAGCAGCTTAACTCTAGCGGGAGGCAATGAGCAGTTCTTC
CASSLTLAGGNEQFF
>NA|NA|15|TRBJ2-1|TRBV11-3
TGTGCCAGCAACCCCCCATCGGACTGCTACAATGAGCAGTTCTTC
CASNPPSDCYNEQFF
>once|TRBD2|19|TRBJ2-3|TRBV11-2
TGTGCCAGCAGCTTTACTTGGACACCGACTAGCGGAGGCAAAGATACGCAGTATTTT
CASSFTWTPTSGGKDTQYF
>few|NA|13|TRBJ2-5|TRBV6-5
TGTGCCAGCAGTGCCGTAGGAGGGGAGACCCAGTACTTC
CASSAVGGETQYF
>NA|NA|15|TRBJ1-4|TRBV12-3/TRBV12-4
TGTGCCAGCAGTTTTAACACGGTAGTCGAGGAAAAACTGTTTTTT
CASSFNTVVEEKLFF
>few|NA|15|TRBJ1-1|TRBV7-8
TGTGCCAGCAGCTTATCCGGAAACAGGAACACTGAAGCTTTCTTT
CASSLSGNRNTEAFF
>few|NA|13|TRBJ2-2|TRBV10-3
TGTGCCATCGCCTCGTTGGACACCGGGGAGCTGTTTTTT
CAIASLDTGELFF
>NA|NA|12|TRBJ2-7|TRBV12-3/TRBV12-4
TGTGTCAGCAACCGCGGCGGGTACGAGCAGTACTTC
CVSNRGGYEQYF